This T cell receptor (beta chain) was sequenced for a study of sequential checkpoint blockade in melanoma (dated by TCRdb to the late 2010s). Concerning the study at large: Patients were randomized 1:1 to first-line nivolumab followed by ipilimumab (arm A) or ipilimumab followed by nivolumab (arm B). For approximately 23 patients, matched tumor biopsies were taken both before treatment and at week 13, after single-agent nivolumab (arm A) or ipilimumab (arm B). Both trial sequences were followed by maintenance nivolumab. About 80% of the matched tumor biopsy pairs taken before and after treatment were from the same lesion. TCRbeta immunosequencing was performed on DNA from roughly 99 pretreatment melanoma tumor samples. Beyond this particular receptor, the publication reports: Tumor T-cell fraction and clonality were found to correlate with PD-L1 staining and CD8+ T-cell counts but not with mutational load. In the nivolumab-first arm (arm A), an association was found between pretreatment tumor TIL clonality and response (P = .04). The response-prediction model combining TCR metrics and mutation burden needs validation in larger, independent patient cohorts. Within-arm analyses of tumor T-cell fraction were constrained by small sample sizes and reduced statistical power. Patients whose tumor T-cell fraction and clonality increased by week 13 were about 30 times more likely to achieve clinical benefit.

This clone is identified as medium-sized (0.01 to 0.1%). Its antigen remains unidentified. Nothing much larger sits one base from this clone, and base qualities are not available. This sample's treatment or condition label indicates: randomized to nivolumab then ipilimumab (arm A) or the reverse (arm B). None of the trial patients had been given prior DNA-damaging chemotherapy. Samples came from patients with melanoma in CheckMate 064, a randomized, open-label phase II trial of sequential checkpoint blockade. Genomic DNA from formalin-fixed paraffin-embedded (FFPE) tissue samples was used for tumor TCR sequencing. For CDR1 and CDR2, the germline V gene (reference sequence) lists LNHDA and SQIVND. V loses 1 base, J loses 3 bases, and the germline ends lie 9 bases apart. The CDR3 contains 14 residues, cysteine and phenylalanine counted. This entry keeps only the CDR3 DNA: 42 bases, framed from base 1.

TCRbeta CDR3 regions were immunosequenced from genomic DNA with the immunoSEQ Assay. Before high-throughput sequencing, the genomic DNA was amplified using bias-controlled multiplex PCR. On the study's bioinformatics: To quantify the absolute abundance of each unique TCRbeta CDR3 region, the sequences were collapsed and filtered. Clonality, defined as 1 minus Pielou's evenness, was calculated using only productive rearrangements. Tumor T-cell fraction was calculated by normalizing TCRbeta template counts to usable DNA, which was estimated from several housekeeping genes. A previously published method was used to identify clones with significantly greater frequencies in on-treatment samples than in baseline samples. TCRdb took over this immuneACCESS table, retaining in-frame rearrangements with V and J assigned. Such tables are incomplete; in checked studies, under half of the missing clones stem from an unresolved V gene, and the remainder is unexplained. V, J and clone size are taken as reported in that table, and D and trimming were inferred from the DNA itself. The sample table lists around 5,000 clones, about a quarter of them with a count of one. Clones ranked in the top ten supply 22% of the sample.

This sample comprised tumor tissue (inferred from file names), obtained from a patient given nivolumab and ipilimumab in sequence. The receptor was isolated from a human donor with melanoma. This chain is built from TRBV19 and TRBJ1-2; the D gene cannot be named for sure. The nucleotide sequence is TGTGCCAGTAGTATAGTGGGCAGCGACTATGGCTACACCTTC. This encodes CASSIVGSDYGYTF.